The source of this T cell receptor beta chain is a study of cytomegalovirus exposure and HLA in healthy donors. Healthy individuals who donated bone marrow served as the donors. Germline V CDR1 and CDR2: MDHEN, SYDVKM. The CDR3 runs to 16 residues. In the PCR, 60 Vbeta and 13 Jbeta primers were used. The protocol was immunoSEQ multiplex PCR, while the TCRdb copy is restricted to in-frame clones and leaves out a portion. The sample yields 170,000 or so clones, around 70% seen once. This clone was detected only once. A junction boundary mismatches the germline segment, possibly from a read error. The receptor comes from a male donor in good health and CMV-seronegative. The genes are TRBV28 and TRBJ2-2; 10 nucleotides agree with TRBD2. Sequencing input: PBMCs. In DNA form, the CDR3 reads TGTGCCAGCAGGACTAGCGGGTCGGCGAACGCCGGGGAGCTGTTTTTT. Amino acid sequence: CASRTSGSANAGELFF.